These T cell receptor beta chains were read from a single sample in a study of blood T cell repertoires in COVID-19. The table came from immunoSEQ multiplex PCR; TCRdb's copy has only in-frame clones and leaves some out. The sample holds about 58,000 clones; 80% to 95% are singletons and the top ten take 4.6%. The sequencing sample was made of peripheral blood. Every receptor here comes from a man aged 50-59 years with active COVID-19. Both conserved end residues are part of each CDR3. The D gene is left open where the match is weak. The size entry is marked missing in some rows and otherwise reads once, few, many or a size class.

D	length	size	V	J	DNA	CDR3
NA	16	NA	TRBV19	TRBJ1-5	TGTGCCAGTACCCCCCCCTTTCAGGGGAGCAATCAGCCCCAGCATTTT	CASTPPFQGSNQPQHF
TRBD2	18	NA	TRBV5-1	TRBJ2-3	TGCGCCAGCAGCCTTAATGGACTAGCGGGGATAAGCACAGATACGCAGTATTTT	CASSLNGLAGISTDTQYF
NA	13	NA	TRBV12-3/TRBV12-4	TRBJ2-2	TGTGCCAGCAGCGACTATCTTACCGGGGAGCTGTTTTTT	CASSDYLTGELFF
TRBD1	15	NA	TRBV5-1	TRBJ1-4	TGCGCCAGCAGTCCCGGGGACAGGGGAGGTGAAAAACTGTTTTTT	CASSPGDRGGEKLFF
NA	17	NA	TRBV5-6	TRBJ1-4	TGTGCCAGCCCCCGTTTGAGGGTAGAGGCAACTAATGAAAAACTGTTTTTT	CASPRLRVEATNEKLFF
NA	14	NA	TRBV14	TRBJ2-3	TGTGCCAGCAGCCAACCAGGGAGGCCTAATACGCAGTATTTT	CASSQPGRPNTQYF
TRBD2	16	NA	TRBV7-8	TRBJ2-3	TGTGCCAGCAGCGACGTAGCGGGGGCCCGCACAGATACGCAGTATTTT	CASSDVAGARTDTQYF
NA	17	NA	TRBV5-1	TRBJ1-2	TGCGCCAGCAGCTTGGCTTCTGGGGGGATAACTAACTATGGCTACACCTTC	CASSLASGGITNYGYTF
NA	14	NA	TRBV9	TRBJ1-1	TGTGCCAGCAGCGTGAACGCGAGGGACACTGAAGCTTTCTTT	CASSVNARDTEAFF
TRBD1	15	NA	TRBV5-6	TRBJ1-1	TGTGCCAGCAGTCTGACAGGGATGGCCTACACTGAAGCTTTCTTT	CASSLTGMAYTEAFF
NA	13	NA	TRBV15	TRBJ2-7	TGTGCCACCAGCAGAGACAGGGGCTACGAGCAGTACTTC	CATSRDRGYEQYF
TRBD1	13	NA	TRBV29-1	TRBJ1-1	TGCAGCGCCGCCCCGGGGACAGACACTGAAGCTTTCTTT	CSAAPGTDTEAFF
NA	13	NA	TRBV29-1	TRBJ1-1	TGCAGCGTTCGAAAACAGGTCAACACTGAAGCTTTCTTT	CSVRKQVNTEAFF
TRBD2	14	NA	TRBV3-1/TRBV3-2	TRBJ2-3	TGTGCCAGCAGCCAAGGCTACTCCGGGACTAGGGAGTATTTT	CASSQGYSGTREYF
TRBD2	16	once	TRBV18	TRBJ2-3	TGTGCCAGCTCACCACCGGGGGGGGTGATCACAGATACGCAGTATTTT	CASSPPGGVITDTQYF
TRBD2	16	once	TRBV3-1/TRBV3-2	TRBJ2-3	TGTGCCAGCAGCCCTCTAGCGGGCACTAGCACAGATACGCAGTATTTT	CASSPLAGTSTDTQYF
TRBD1	17	NA	TRBV27	TRBJ2-6	TGTGCCACCCTTCCCGGGACAGGGGCCTCTGGGGCCAACGTCCTGACTTTC	CATLPGTGASGANVLTF
NA	15	NA	TRBV27	TRBJ2-6	TGTGCCAGCAGTTTCGGAGGGGCTGGGGCCAACGTCCTGACTTTC	CASSFGGAGANVLTF
TRBD1	16	few	TRBV28	TRBJ2-5	TGTGCCACGCGGCTTCTCTCCCAGGGGGTTGGTGAGACCCAGTACTTC	CATRLLSQGVGETQYF
TRBD2	13	NA	TRBV2	TRBJ2-1	TGTGCCAGCGGAGTAGCGGGAGGCAATGAGCAGTTCTTC	CASGVAGGNEQFF
NA	13	NA	TRBV29-1	TRBJ2-5	TGCAGCGTTGAAAGGGACAACCAAGAGACCCAGTACTTC	CSVERDNQETQYF
TRBD1	15	NA	TRBV7-2	TRBJ1-3	TGTGCCAGCAGCTTAGGGACAGGTTACGGAAACACCATATATTTT	CASSLGTGYGNTIYF
NA	14	NA	TRBV29-1	TRBJ1-1	TGCAGCGTTGCTATTGGGGGGTTGAACACTGAAGCTTTCTTT	CSVAIGGLNTEAFF
TRBD2	15	NA	TRBV6-5	TRBJ2-1	TGTGCCAGCAGTCCCCTGGGGGGGAGTAGGGATGAGCAGTTCTTC	CASSPLGGSRDEQFF
TRBD1	16	NA	TRBV7-9	TRBJ1-2	TGTGCCAGCAGCTTAGCCCAGGGACAGGGGGCTTCTGGCTACACCTTC	CASSLAQGQGASGYTF
NA	15	once	TRBV7-6	TRBJ2-7	TGTGCCAGCACCTCCGAGGCAGGGGCAGGCTACGAGCAGTACTTC	CASTSEAGAGYEQYF
NA	15	NA	TRBV5-5	TRBJ1-2	TGTGCCAGCAGCTTGGTTCCAGGGTATAACTATGGCTACACCTTC	CASSLVPGYNYGYTF
NA	11	NA	TRBV2	TRBJ2-5	TGTGCCAGCCGAGGAGGAGAGACCCAGTACTTC	CASRGGETQYF
TRBD2	13	NA	TRBV19	TRBJ2-1	TGTGCCAGTAGTATCGGCGGGAGGAATGAGCAGTTCTTC	CASSIGGRNEQFF
NA	13	once	TRBV4-2	TRBJ1-1	TGTGCCAGCAGCCAAGTCGGGGACACTGAAGCTTTCTTT	CASSQVGDTEAFF
NA	11	NA	TRBV11-2	TRBJ2-3	TGTGCCAGCAGCTTAGACGGTACGCAGTATTTT	CASSLDGTQYF
TRBD2	16	NA	TRBV5-4	TRBJ2-7	TGTGCCAGCAGCTTGGATACGGGCGGGAGTAGTTACGAGCAGTACTTC	CASSLDTGGSSYEQYF
NA	15	NA	TRBV7-9	TRBJ2-3	TGTGCCAGCAGCACGACCCTCCAGGGGACAGATACGCAGTATTTT	CASSTTLQGTDTQYF
TRBD1	12	NA	TRBV12-3/TRBV12-4	TRBJ2-7	TGTGCCAGCAGCCCGACAGGGTCCGAGCAGTACTTC	CASSPTGSEQYF
NA	15	NA	TRBV5-1	TRBJ1-3	TGCGCCAGCAGCTTGAACGAGGGCTCTGGAAACACCATATATTTT	CASSLNEGSGNTIYF
NA	15	few	TRBV30	TRBJ1-3	TGTGCCTGGAGTGTTCGTATAAACTCTGGAAACACCATATATTTT	CAWSVRINSGNTIYF
TRBD1	16	NA	TRBV28	TRBJ1-5	TGTGCCAGCAGGACCTCCCGGGACAGGTACAATCAGCCCCAGCATTTT	CASRTSRDRYNQPQHF
NA	12	NA	TRBV19	TRBJ1-2	TGTGCCAGTAGTATCCCAGGGAATGGCTACACCTTC	CASSIPGNGYTF
NA	12	NA	TRBV6-1	TRBJ2-5	TGTGCCAGCAGTGACAGGGGAGAGACCCAGTACTTC	CASSDRGETQYF
TRBD1	16	NA	TRBV3-1/TRBV3-2	TRBJ2-5	TGTGCCAGCAGCCAAGGGGGGACAGGGGCCCGGGAGACCCAGTACTTC	CASSQGGTGARETQYF
TRBD2	19	NA	TRBV7-3	TRBJ2-2	TGTGCCAGCAGCTTAGAAGATCGGGAGGGGCCGAAGAACACCGGGGAGCTGTTTTTT	CASSLEDREGPKNTGELFF
NA	15	NA	TRBV11-3	TRBJ2-3	TGTGCCAGCAGCTCCGTCGTGACACGCACAGATACGCAGTATTTT	CASSSVVTRTDTQYF